Sequencing of this T cell receptor beta chain was carried out in a study of blood T cells in healthy people across ages. The wider study: Capture by template switching was about one barcoded beta molecule per two T cells.

For the second PCR, which ran for roughly 6 to 12 cycles, a sample-barcoded 5' primer and a J-beta primer mix were used. TCRdb reanalysed the 5' RACE reads using MiXCR and keeps one entry per CDR3 protein. The profile shows almost 1 million distinct CDR3 sequences, 45% to 60% of them singletons. Trimming took 3 bases from V and 5 from J, leaving 19 bases between them. The CDR3 is 16 residues long. CDR1 MGHDK and CDR2 SYGVNS come from the germline V gene. This sequence was found in a woman aged 60-70 years in good health. The sequenced sample consisted of blood. The rearrangement links TRBV25-1 to TRBJ1-2, with D tentatively TRBD1 (5 bases). This CDR3 is CASSDFALGPFYGYTF. As DNA, the CDR3 is TGTGCCAGCAGTGATTTTGCATTGGGACCATTTTATGGCTACACCTTC.